This entry is about one T cell receptor (beta chain). This clonotype was counted ten times or more. Its specific antigen is unknown. No much larger clone is present one base from it, and per-base qualities are unavailable. This sample stems from a study of regulatory T cells in long-lasting Graves disease (dated by TCRdb to the early 2020s). For the study in its entirety: Persistent Graves' disease meant more than 5 years of antithyroid drug treatment with TSH receptor autoantibodies that stayed positive. In the clinical cohort, patients with persistent Graves' disease had used antithyroid drugs for an average of roughly ten years. Peripheral blood TCR sequencing and RNA sequencing compared persistent Graves' disease patients with newly diagnosed Graves' disease patients. A total of approximately 35 samples underwent TCR sequencing: approximately 13 from persistent and some 20 from newly diagnosed Graves' disease patients. The study was registered as a clinical trial and conducted in China. The paper as a whole reports these results and caveats: Only the TCR beta chain was sequenced and analyzed. As a limitation, the authors acknowledged that the small sample size may reduce accuracy. Compared with newly diagnosed patients, persistent Graves' disease patients had lower TCR Shannon entropy and fewer highly expanded clones, which suggests clonal expansion. More public clonotypes were shared among persistent patients (roughly 2,700) than among newly diagnosed patients (approximately 930). The study examined only peripheral blood because the primary lesion, thyroid tissue, could not be accessed.

The library was built by means of multiplex PCR. These reads were obtained on an Illumina HiSeq 4000. CDR3 regions were amplified by Arm-PCR with iRepertoire HTBI primers to construct TCR beta libraries. Before sequencing, the PCR products underwent gel purification. The paper's processing steps were these. A total of around 59 TRBV and under 15 TRBJ segments were identified across samples and were used for gene usage analysis of CDR3 amino acid clonotypes. Filtered high-quality paired reads were merged into contigs using COPE and FqMerger. BLAST was used to align contigs to IMGT TRBV, TRBD and TRBJ reference genes, and CDR3 was defined according to IMGT. Any clonotype with a frequency above 0.1% was classified as a highly expanded clone. Shannon entropy was used to measure repertoire diversity, and the Gini coefficient was used to measure V-J evenness. A clonotype was considered public if more than one individual shared it. The public sequencing data were trimmed at Q25 with fastp and processed into clonotypes with MiXCR by TCRdb, which kept only in-frame beta chains. Every distinct CDR3 protein forms one entry, paired with its most common genes and DNA. V and J calls and clone size were set by TCRdb, not the authors. This sample gives approximately 470,000 distinct CDR3 sequences in total; less than 25% of them show up just once. The ten largest account for 7% to 9.5% of the sample.

The sample's time point label, in plain terms: persistent/refractory GD, antithyroid drugs over 5 years with positive TRAb. For both TCR sequencing and RNA sequencing, RNA was extracted from PBMCs in TRIzol. The diagnosis of Graves' disease was made according to American Thyroid Association guidelines. Recruitment of patients was carried out at an endocrinology department in Xi'an, China. Each patient gave approximately 9.7 milliliters of peripheral blood, collected in an EDTA anticoagulant tube. Ficoll Paque Plus density gradient separation was used to isolate PBMCs, and no additional T cell sorting was done. An Agilent 2100 Bioanalyzer and agarose gel were used to check RNA quality, while a NanoDrop 2000 measured RNA concentration. This sequence originates from a female donor with Graves disease. The specimen was peripheral blood mononuclear cells (PBMCs), collected when the disease was refractory, from a patient treated with antithyroid drugs.

The base sequence is TGTGCCAGCAGCTTAAGGCTCAACACCTACGACGGGGGGACCCAGTACTTC. Its product reads: CASSLRLNTYDGGTQYF. Recombination linked TRBV7-2 to TRBJ2-5; possibly the D gene is TRBD2, per 6 matching bases. The CDR3 runs 17 amino acids, cysteine and phenylalanine included. Only the CDR3 DNA stays, 51 bases, in frame from base 1. V drops 2 bases and J drops 7 bases, leaving 23 bases in between. CDR1 and CDR2 are drawn from the germline V gene: SGHTA, FQGNSA.